These 25 T cell receptor beta chains originate from one sample sequenced in a study of blood T cell repertoires in COVID-19 (dated by TCRdb to the early 2020s). Receptor libraries were prepared by the immunoSEQ multiplex PCR assay. TCRdb limited this immuneACCESS table to in-frame rearrangements with V and J called. A share of clones is missing; checked studies link under half to unresolved V genes, and the rest is unexplained. For this sample there are 390,000 or so clones; 80% to 90% appear just once. Around 3% of the sample lies in the top ten. Sequencing was performed on peripheral blood. These receptors all come from a woman aged 30 to 39 with COVID-19, enrolled during active disease.

V and J are TRBV9 and TRBJ2-1; D gene uncertain. The CDR3 runs 12 residues. The germline CDR1 and CDR2 sequences are SGDLS and YYNGEE. The V gene lost 0 bases and the J gene lost 7 bases, with 5 bases spanning the gap. CDR3 DNA: TGTGCCAGCAGCGTAGTGGAGAATGAGCAGTTCTTC. It yields the protein CASSVVENEQFF.

The V and J genes are TRBV18 and TRBJ1-1; no firm D call. Between the trimmed V and J ends, which lost 3 bases and 0 bases, there was a span of 5 bases. The CDR3 loop spans 13 amino acids. The V gene's germline CDR1 is KGHSH and CDR2 LQKENI. CDR3: CASSPPMNTEAFF. The CDR3 DNA follows: TGTGCCAGCTCACCCCCTATGAACACTGAAGCTTTCTTT.

This chain uses TRBV18 with TRBJ2-1, with D perhaps TRBD1 (7 bases). The germline gives CDR1 KGHSH, CDR2 LQKENI. The CDR3 totals 13 residues. The germline V and J ends were trimmed by 4 bases and 7 bases, with 11 bases remaining between them. CDR3 sequence (DNA): TGTGCCAGCTCACTCGCAGGGGGGAATGAGCAGTTCTTC. Translating gives CASSLAGGNEQFF. Full variable domain (rest looked up from reference TRBV18 and TRBJ2-1): NAGVMQNPRHLVRRRGQEARLRCSPMKGHSHVYWYRQLPEEGLKFMVYLQKENIIDESGMPKERFSAEFPKEGPSILRIQQVVRGDSAAYFCASSLAGGNEQFFGPGTRLTVL.

This chain joins TRBV15 and TRBJ1-2; TRBD1 aligns across 7 bases. The V segment lost 3 bases and the J segment 2 bases; nucleotides outside the gene matches: 6. Germline V gene lookup returns CDR1 LNHNV and CDR2 YYDKDF (reference sequence). The CDR3 has 15 residues. Here the CDR3 reads CATSRLDRENYGYTF. The CDR3 nucleotides are TGTGCCACCAGCAGGCTTGACAGGGAGAACTATGGCTACACCTTC.

The chain couples TRBV7-6 to TRBJ1-3, with 7 bases lining up with TRBD1. The CDR3 spans 15 residues. Germline V gene sequence: CDR1 SGHVS, CDR2 FNYEAQ. J was trimmed by 0 bases and V by 7 bases; bases with no gene match: 6. The CDR3 sequence is CASTRTGNSGNTIYF. CDR3 nucleotides: TGTGCCAGCACCCGGACAGGCAACTCTGGAAACACCATATATTTT.

The chain recombines TRBV19 with TRBJ1-5; D may be TRBD1 (6 bases). This CDR3 has 15 amino acids. In germline, CDR1 is LNHDA, CDR2 SQIVND (reference sequence). V lost 3 bases to trimming and J lost 4 bases, with 13 bases between them. The CDR3 here is CASSMTRGSNQPQHF. The CDR3 DNA is TGTGCCAGTAGTATGACCAGGGGCAGTAATCAGCCCCAGCATTTT. Full variable domain (rest looked up from reference TRBV19 and TRBJ1-5): DGGITQSPKYLFRKEGQNVTLSCEQNLNHDAMYWYRQDPGQGLRLIYYSQIVNDFQKGDIAEGYSVSREKKESFPLTVTSAQKNPTAFYLCASSMTRGSNQPQHFGDGTRLSIL.

The rearrangement links TRBV6-5 to TRBJ1-1, with D possibly being TRBD1 (5 bases). The length of the CDR3 is 13 residues. With 6 bases removed from V and 4 bases from J, the gap between germline ends came to 12 bases. Per the germline V gene, CDR1 is MNHEY and CDR2 is SVGAGI. The CDR3 here is CASRWGEVTEAFF. CDR3 DNA: TGTGCCAGCAGGTGGGGGGAGGTCACTGAAGCTTTCTTT.

On this clone itself: Other DNA sequences from this sample encode an identical CDR3 as well. This chain joins TRBV12-3 or TRBV12-4 and TRBJ2-7; D is undetermined. The CDR3 has 12 amino acids. Trimming took off 3 bases at V and 0 bases at J, with 3 bases between the two ends. CDR3 DNA sequence: TGTGCCAGCAGTTTCGGCTCCTACGAGCAGTACTTC. It codes for CASSFGSYEQYF.

The chain recombines TRBV2 with TRBJ1-1, with D possibly being TRBD1 (5 bases). Germline CDR1 SNHLY, CDR2 FYNNEI. There are 13 residues in the CDR3. Trimming took off 7 bases at V and 5 bases at J, with 14 bases between the two ends. The CDR3 DNA reads TGTGCCAGCACCCTAGGGGTGTCTACTGAAGCTTTCTTT. The encoded protein is CASTLGVSTEAFF.

The chain carries TRBV28 and TRBJ2-1, with TRBD2 as a possible D gene (6 bases). Germline V gene sequence: CDR1 MDHEN, CDR2 SYDVKM. CDR3 length: 11 residues. V lost 3 bases and J 12 bases, leaving 9 bases between the germline ends. The CDR3 here is CASSLGGAQFF. CDR3 DNA: TGTGCCAGCAGTTTGGGGGGAGCGCAGTTCTTC.

The chain links TRBV10-3 to TRBJ2-6; 11 bases are shared with TRBD2. V was clipped by 5 bases and J by 2 bases; unmatched bases: 2. The germline CDR1 and CDR2 sequences are ENHRY and SYGVKD. The CDR3 is 16 amino acids. The CDR3 DNA sequence: TGTGCCATCAGTTCGACTAGCGGGGCTGGGGCCAACGTCCTGACTTTC. Translated, it gives CAISSTSGAGANVLTF.

This chain joins TRBV23-1 and TRBJ1-4, with D perhaps TRBD1 (5 bases). TRBV23-1 is an open reading frame whose function is uncertain. The CDR3 runs 16 residues. Trimming pared 4 bases from V and 5 bases from J, leaving 17 bases between. The CDR3, as DNA: TGCGCCAGCAGTCCCTTCTTCGACAGTCCCAATGAAAAACTGTTTTTT. Its translation is CASSPFFDSPNEKLFF.

V usage is TRBV25-1 and J usage is TRBJ2-1, with a tentative D call TRBD2 (5 bases). This CDR3 is built from 15 residues. V dropped 5 bases and J dropped 2 bases, with 13 bases sitting between them. CDR1 MGHDK and CDR2 SYGVNS come from the germline V gene. This CDR3 reads CASSYGVVTYNEQFF. The DNA for the CDR3 is TGTGCCAGCAGTTACGGGGTGGTTACCTACAATGAGCAGTTCTTC.

This clone has just one count. This chain joins TRBV27 and TRBJ2-1, with 8 bases that match TRBD1. Germline V gene lookup returns CDR1 MNHEY and CDR2 SMNVEV (reference sequence). The V and J ends lost 8 bases and 10 bases, in that order; junction bases with no gene match: 10. The CDR3 contains 13 residues. The CDR3 protein is CASGGTGTWEQFF. In DNA, the CDR3 is TGTGCCAGCGGGGGGACAGGTACGTGGGAGCAGTTCTTC.

The rearrangement joins TRBV5-6 to TRBJ2-1, with 8 nucleotides matching TRBD2. V was pared by 4 bases and J by 1 base, with 4 bases of the junction left unmatched. This CDR3 is 15 amino acids long. Germline CDR1 SGHDT, CDR2 YYEEEE. CDR3 residues: CASSPGGPSYNEQFF. The CDR3 DNA reads TGTGCCAGCAGCCCGGGGGGGCCTTCCTACAATGAGCAGTTCTTC.

V is TRBV7-6 and J is TRBJ2-2; D perhaps matches TRBD2 (5 bases). This CDR3 contains 15 residues. The germline CDR1 and CDR2 sequences are SGHVS and FNYEAQ. V lost 1 base to trimming and J lost 4 bases, with 10 bases between them. CDR3 residues: CASSLVSEGTGELFF. In DNA form, the CDR3 reads TGTGCCAGCAGCTTAGTTTCAGAGGGCACCGGGGAGCTGTTTTTT.

The chain carries TRBV5-1 and TRBJ2-7; maybe TRBD1 (6 bases). CDR1 is SGHRS, CDR2 YFSETQ, per germline. With 3 bases removed from V and 0 bases from J, the gap between germline ends came to 10 bases. The CDR3 has 14 residues. The CDR3 sequence is CASSSPGHSYEQYF. CDR3 nucleotides: TGCGCCAGCAGCTCGCCGGGACACTCCTACGAGCAGTACTTC.

The chain has TRBV6-5 and TRBJ2-7; D may be TRBD2 (5 bases). CDR3 length: 10 amino acids. Germline V gene lookup returns CDR1 MNHEY and CDR2 SVGAGI. V shed 8 bases and J shed 6 bases, with 8 bases lying between them. CDR3 sequence: CASGEREQYF. CDR3 nucleotide sequence: TGTGCCAGCGGGGAGCGCGAGCAGTACTTC.

The gene calls are TRBV6-5 and TRBJ1-5; 8 bases are shared with TRBD1. Germline V CDR1 and CDR2: MNHEY, SVGAGI. The CDR3 loop spans 15 amino acids. The V segment lost 0 bases and the J segment 4 bases; nucleotides outside the gene matches: 2. CDR3 region: CASSYSWDRNQPQHF. For the CDR3, the DNA is TGTGCCAGCAGTTACTCGTGGGACAGGAATCAGCCCCAGCATTTT.

The chain joins TRBV4-2 to TRBJ1-1; 7 nucleotides agree with TRBD1. The trim removed 0 bases at V and 3 bases at J, leaving 7 bases unmatched. This CDR3 spans 16 amino acids. The germline V gene encodes CDR1 LGHNA and CDR2 YNFKEQ. CDR3 region: CASSQEDPTGHTEAFF. The CDR3 DNA sequence: TGTGCCAGCAGCCAAGAAGACCCGACAGGGCACACTGAAGCTTTCTTT.

The J gene is TRBJ1-2, the V gene TRBV7-2; 8 positions agree with TRBD1. After removal of 0 bases from V and 4 bases from J, the junction contained 4 bases not matched to a gene. Germline CDR1 reads SGHTA; CDR2 reads FQGNSA. The CDR3 covers 15 residues. The CDR3 nucleotides read TGTGCCAGCAGCTTAGCGGGACAGGAGCTCTATGGCTACACCTTC. Protein: CASSLAGQELYGYTF.

The V and J genes are TRBV11-2 and TRBJ2-3; TRBD2 agrees at 10 bases. J lost 0 bases, V lost 3 bases, and 6 bases had no gene match. The CDR3 has 17 amino acids. Germline V gene data show CDR1 as SGHAT and CDR2 as FQNNGV. CDR3 protein: CASSFPTSGASTDTQYF. The CDR3, as DNA: TGTGCCAGCAGCTTCCCCACTAGCGGGGCTAGCACAGATACGCAGTATTTT.

The chain combines TRBV30 with TRBJ2-5; D call uncertain. The CDR3 spans 11 residues. CDR1 and CDR2 from the germline V gene are GTSNPN and SVGIG (reference sequence). Deletions cut 7 bases from V and 3 bases from J, with 9 bases between. The DNA of the CDR3 is TGTGCCTTTAATCCCGAAGAGACCCAGTACTTC. Translated: CAFNPEETQYF. Using reference TRBV30 and TRBJ2-5 for the parts outside the CDR3, the full variable domain is SQTIHQWPATLVQPVGSPLSLECTVEGTSNPNLYWYRQAAGRGLQLLFYSVGIGQISSEVPQNLSASRPQDRQFILSSKKLLLSDSGFYLCAFNPEETQYFGPGTRLLVL.

The chain recombines TRBV15 with TRBJ2-7, with D tentatively TRBD2 (7 bases). Germline V gene lookup returns CDR1 LNHNV and CDR2 YYDKDF (reference sequence). V shed 4 bases and J shed 1 base, with 14 bases lying between them. The CDR3 is 15 amino acids. In DNA, the CDR3 is TGTGCCACCAGCATAGAAGGGGGGGGATCCTACGAGCAGTACTTC. Its protein product is CATSIEGGGSYEQYF.

The rearrangement joins TRBV7-6 to TRBJ1-5; TRBD1 agrees at 8 bases. CDR3 length: 15 residues. The V gene end was trimmed by 5 bases and the J gene end by 3 bases; junction bases not matched to a gene: 6. Germline values: CDR1 SGHVS, CDR2 FNYEAQ. The CDR3 bases are TGTGCCAGCAGCGCCAGGACAGGGATCAATCAGCCCCAGCATTTT. It yields the protein CASSARTGINQPQHF.